This TCR beta chain comes out of a study of regulatory T cells in long-lasting Graves disease. The CDR3 totals 16 residues. V lost 2 bases to trimming and J lost 2 bases; unmatched junction nucleotides: 8. From germline, CDR1 is SQVTM and CDR2 ANQGSEA. Construction of the TCR beta libraries employed iRepertoire HTBI primers in conjunction with Arm-PCR of CDR3 regions. MiXCR, run by TCRdb on the multiplex PCR reads, gives a single entry per CDR3 protein. The sample shows some 370,000 distinct CDR3 sequences, about 12% of them seen only once. This clonotype was observed at least ten times. The time point: newly diagnosed GD, antithyroid drugs for less than 3 months. The TCR library was made from RNA that had been extracted from PBMCs in TRIzol. The same data also went into a second study, on T cells in Graves' hyperthyroidism and ophthalmopathy. That investigation notes: Patients aged 18 to 65 had newly diagnosed hyperthyroidism lasting under 2 months.

This TCR was recovered from a woman between 18 and 29 years old with Graves disease. The sequenced sample was peripheral blood mononuclear cells (PBMCs), obtained at new diagnosis, from a patient treated with antithyroid drugs. The chain combines TRBV29-1 with TRBJ2-2, with TRBD1 matching over 7 bases. The CDR3 DNA follows: TGCAGCGTTGAAATGGGGGACAGCATTAACACCGGGGAGCTGTTTTTT. It codes for CSVEMGDSINTGELFF.